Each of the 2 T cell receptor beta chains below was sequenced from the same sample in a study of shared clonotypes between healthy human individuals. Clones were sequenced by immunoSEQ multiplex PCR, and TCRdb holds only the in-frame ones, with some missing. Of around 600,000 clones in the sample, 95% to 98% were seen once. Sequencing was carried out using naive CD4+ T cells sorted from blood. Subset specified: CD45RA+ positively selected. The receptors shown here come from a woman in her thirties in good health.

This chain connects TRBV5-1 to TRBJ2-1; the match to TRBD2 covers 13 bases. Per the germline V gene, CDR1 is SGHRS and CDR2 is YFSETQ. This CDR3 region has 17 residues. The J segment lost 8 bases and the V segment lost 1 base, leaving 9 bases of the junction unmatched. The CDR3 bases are TGCGCCAGCAGCTTGCTTCCGACTAGCGGGAGGAGCGATGAGCAGTTCTTC. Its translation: CASSLLPTSGRSDEQFF.

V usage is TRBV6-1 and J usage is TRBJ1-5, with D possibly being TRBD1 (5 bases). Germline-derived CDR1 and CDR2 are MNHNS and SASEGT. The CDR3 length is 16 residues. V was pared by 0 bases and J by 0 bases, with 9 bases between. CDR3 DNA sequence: TGTGCCAGCAGTGAAGCAGGGGTCTATAGCAATCAGCCCCAGCATTTT. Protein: CASSEAGVYSNQPQHF.